The 5 T cell receptor beta chains below all came from one sample that was sequenced in a study of graft-versus-host responses after intestinal transplantation. Sequenced by immunoSEQ multiplex PCR; TCRdb stores in-frame clones only, minus some. Of around 3,200 clones listed, about 92% are singletons. The source was bone marrow, collected about 350 days after transplant. The receptors originated from a human patient who received an intestinal transplant, so some T cells may come from the graft donor.

The chain recombines TRBV18 with TRBJ1-3; 7 positions agree with TRBD1. Germline V gene sequence: CDR1 KGHSH, CDR2 LQKENI. This CDR3 is 16 amino acids long. V was clipped by 2 bases and J by 0 bases; unmatched bases: 4. The CDR3: CASSPATGSSGNTIYF. CDR3 sequence (DNA): TGTGCCAGCTCACCAGCGACAGGGAGCTCTGGAAACACCATATATTTT.

V gene TRBV4-2 combines with J gene TRBJ2-5, with TRBD2 identical over 14 bases. The V segment lost 4 bases and the J segment 0 bases; nucleotides outside the gene matches: 4. The CDR3 covers 17 residues. Germline V gene data show CDR1 as LGHNA and CDR2 as YNFKEQ. The CDR3 reads CASSLTSGGAYQETQYF. Written as DNA, the CDR3 is TGTGCCAGCAGCCTGACTAGCGGGGGGGCGTACCAAGAGACCCAGTACTTC.

The chain employs TRBV18 and TRBJ1-4; D possibly corresponds to TRBD1 (5 bases). The ends were cut back, 8 bases at V and 4 bases at J, with 11 bases in the middle. Germline V gene data show CDR1 as KGHSH and CDR2 as LQKENI. The CDR3 covers 13 residues. CDR3 region: CASTSQGNEKLFF. CDR3 DNA: TGTGCCAGCACAAGCCAGGGTAATGAAAAACTGTTTTTT.

The J gene is TRBJ1-6, the V gene TRBV2; D possibly corresponds to TRBD1 (5 bases). The germline V gene has CDR1 SNHLY and CDR2 FYNNEI. The CDR3 consists of 14 residues. V was pared by 8 bases and J by 5 bases, with 13 bases between. The CDR3 here is CASCKGRHNSPLHF. The CDR3 DNA reads TGTGCCAGCTGCAAGGGGCGTCATAATTCACCCCTCCACTTT.

The CDR3, as DNA: TGTGCCAGCAGCGAGAGCCGAGGACAAAGTCGGGCCAACGTCCTGACTTTC. Translation: CASSESRGQSRANVLTF. The V gene is TRBV7-1, the J gene TRBJ2-6; perhaps TRBD1 as D (5 bases). TRBV7-1 has ORF status, its function being uncertain. Trimming pared 5 bases from V and 5 bases from J, leaving 19 bases between. The length of the CDR3 is 17 residues.